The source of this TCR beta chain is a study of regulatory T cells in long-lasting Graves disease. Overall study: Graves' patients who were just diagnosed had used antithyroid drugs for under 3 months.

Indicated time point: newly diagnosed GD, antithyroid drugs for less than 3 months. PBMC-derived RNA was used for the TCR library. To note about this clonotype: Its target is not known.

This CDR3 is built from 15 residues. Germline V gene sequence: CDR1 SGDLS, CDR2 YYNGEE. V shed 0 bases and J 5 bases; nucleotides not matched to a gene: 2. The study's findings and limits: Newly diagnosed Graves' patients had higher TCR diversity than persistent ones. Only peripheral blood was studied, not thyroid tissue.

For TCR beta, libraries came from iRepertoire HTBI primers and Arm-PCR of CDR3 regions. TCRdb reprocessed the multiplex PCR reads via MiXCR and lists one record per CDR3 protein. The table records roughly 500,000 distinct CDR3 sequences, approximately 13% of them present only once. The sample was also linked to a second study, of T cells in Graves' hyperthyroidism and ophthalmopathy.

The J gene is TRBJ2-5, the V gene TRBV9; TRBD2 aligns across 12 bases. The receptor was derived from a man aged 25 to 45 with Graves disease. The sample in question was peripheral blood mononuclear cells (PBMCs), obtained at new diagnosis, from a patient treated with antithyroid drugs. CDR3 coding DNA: TGTGCCAGCAGCGTAGCGGGGACTAGCGGGGAGACCCAGTACTTC. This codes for CASSVAGTSGETQYF.